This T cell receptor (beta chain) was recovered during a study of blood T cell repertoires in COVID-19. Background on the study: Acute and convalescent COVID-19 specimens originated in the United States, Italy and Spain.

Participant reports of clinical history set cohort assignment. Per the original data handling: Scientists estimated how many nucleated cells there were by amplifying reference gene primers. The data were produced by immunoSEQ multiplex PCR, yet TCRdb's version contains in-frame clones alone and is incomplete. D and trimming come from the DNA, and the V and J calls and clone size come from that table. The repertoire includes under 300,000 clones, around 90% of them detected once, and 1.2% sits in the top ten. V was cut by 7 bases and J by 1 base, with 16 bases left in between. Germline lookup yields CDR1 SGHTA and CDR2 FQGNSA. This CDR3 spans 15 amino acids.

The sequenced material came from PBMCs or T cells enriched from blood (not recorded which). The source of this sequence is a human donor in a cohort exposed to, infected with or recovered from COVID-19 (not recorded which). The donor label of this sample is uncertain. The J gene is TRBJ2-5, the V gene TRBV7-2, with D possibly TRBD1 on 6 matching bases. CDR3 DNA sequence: TGTGCCAGCACTTTCTCAGGGGTGGGCCAAGAGACCCAGTACTTC. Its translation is CASTFSGVGQETQYF.